The sequence of this TCR beta chain was determined in a study of blood T cell repertoires in COVID-19. Here immunoSEQ multiplex PCR was the method, and the copy in TCRdb shows in-frame clones only, minus some. Of roughly 180,000 clones in the sample, around 88% were seen once. Germline-derived CDR1 and CDR2 are MGHRA and YSYEKL. V shed 3 bases and J shed 6 bases, with 12 bases lying between them. This CDR3 contains 14 residues. The chain couples TRBV4-1 to TRBJ1-5, with D possibly TRBD1 on 5 matching bases. Sequenced sample: peripheral blood. This TCR came from a woman in her 30s with acute or convalescent COVID-19. The CDR3 DNA is TGCGCCAGCAGCCAGTGGCAGGGCGGTCAGCCCCAGCATTTT. Translating it yields CASSQWQGGQPQHF.